This T cell receptor beta chain was found in a study of cytomegalovirus exposure and HLA in healthy donors. Study details: Of the donors genotyped, 398 in all, 65% to 90% fell in the Caucasian-associated ancestry cluster.

Regarding this clone: Antigen unknown.

Use of 60 Vbeta and 13 Jbeta primers characterized the PCR. Assay used: immunoSEQ multiplex PCR; TCRdb lists only in-frame clones, some missing. The top ten clones hold 1% of a sample with 100,000 to 150,000 clones, roughly 78% of them seen once. Study results and caveats: It was in a later analysis that TCR association rates were seen to vary by HLA locus, highest for DRB1 and lowest for HLA-C. According to reports, the classifier identified cytomegalovirus status with high specificity and sensitivity. Most CMV-associated TCR beta chains appeared HLA-restricted in a later analysis.

The V end was cut by 7 bases, the J end by 7 bases, with 16 bases between. The CDR3 extends over 13 amino acids. The origin of this receptor is a man between 35 and 55 years old in good health and CMV-seronegative. The sample was PBMCs. The chain has TRBV23-1 and TRBJ1-2; D remains unclear. TRBV23-1 is an open reading frame whose function is uncertain. CDR3 in amino acids: CASTTAPVCGYTF. In DNA, the CDR3 is TGCGCCAGCACCACTGCCCCCGTTTGTGGCTACACCTTC.